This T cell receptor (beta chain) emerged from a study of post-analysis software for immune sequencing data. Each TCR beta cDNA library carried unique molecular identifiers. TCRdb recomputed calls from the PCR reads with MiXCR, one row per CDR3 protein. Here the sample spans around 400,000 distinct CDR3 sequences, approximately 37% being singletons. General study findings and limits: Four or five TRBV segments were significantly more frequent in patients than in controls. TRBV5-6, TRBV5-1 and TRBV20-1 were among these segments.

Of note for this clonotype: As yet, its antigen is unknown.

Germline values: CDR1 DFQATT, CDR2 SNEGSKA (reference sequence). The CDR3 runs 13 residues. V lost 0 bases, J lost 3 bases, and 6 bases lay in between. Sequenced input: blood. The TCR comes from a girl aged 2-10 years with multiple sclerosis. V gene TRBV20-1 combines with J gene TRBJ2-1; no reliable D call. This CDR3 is CSARERGYNEQFF. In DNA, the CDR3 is TGCAGTGCTAGAGAAAGAGGCTACAATGAGCAGTTCTTC.